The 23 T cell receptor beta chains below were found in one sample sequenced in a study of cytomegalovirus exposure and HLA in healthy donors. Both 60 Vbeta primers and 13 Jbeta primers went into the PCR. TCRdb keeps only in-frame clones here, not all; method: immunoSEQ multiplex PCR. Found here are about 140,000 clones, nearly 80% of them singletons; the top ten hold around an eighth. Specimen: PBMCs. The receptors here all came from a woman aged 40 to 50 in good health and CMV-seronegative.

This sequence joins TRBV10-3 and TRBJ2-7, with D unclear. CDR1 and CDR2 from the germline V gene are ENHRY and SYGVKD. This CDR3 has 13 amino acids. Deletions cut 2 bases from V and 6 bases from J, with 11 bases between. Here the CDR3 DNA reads TGTGCCATCAGTGAGGGCAGGTCCAGCGAGCAGTACTTC. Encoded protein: CAISEGRSSEQYF.

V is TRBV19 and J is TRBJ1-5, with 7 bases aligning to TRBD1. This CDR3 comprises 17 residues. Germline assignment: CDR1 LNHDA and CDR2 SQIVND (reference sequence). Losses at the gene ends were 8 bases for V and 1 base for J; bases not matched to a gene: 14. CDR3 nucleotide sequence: TGTGCCAGTCGGAGGGACAGTCCTTTGATAAGCAATCAGCCCCAGCATTTT. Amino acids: CASRRDSPLISNQPQHF.

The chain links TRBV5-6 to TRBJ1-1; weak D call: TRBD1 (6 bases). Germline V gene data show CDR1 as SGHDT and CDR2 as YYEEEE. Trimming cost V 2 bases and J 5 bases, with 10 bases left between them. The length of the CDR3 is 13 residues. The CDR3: CASSFQRGTEAFF. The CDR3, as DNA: TGTGCCAGCAGCTTCCAGAGGGGGACTGAAGCTTTCTTT. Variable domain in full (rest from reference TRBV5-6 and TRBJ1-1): DAGVTQSPTHLIKTRGQQVTLRCSPKSGHDTVSWYQQALGQGPQFIFQYYEEEERQRGNFPDRFSGHQFPNYSSELNVNALLLGDSALYLCASSFQRGTEAFFGQGTRLTVV.

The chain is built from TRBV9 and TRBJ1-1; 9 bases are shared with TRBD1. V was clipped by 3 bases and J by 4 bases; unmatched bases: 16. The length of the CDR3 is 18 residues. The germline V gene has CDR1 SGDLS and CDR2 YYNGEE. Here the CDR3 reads CASSARLGPQTGGTEAFF. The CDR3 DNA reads TGTGCCAGCAGCGCCCGCCTAGGTCCTCAGACAGGGGGCACTGAAGCTTTCTTT.

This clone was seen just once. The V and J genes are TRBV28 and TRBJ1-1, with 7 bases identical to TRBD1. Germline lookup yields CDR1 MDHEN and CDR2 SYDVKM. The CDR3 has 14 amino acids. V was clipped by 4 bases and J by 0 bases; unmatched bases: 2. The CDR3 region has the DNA TGTGCCAGCAGTTACAGGGGTATGAACACTGAAGCTTTCTTT. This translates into CASSYRGMNTEAFF. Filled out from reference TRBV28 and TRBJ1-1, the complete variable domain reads DVKVTQSSRYLVKRTGEKVFLECVQDMDHENMFWYRQDPGLGLRLIYFSYDVKMKEKGDIPEGYSVSREKKERFSLILESASTNQTSMYLCASSYRGMNTEAFFGQGTRLTVV.

The CDR3 sequence: CASSPRSRGGETQYF. The DNA of the CDR3 is TGTGCCAGCAGCCCCCGCTCGCGGGGAGGAGAGACCCAGTACTTC. V and J are TRBV11-2 and TRBJ2-5; D possibly corresponds to TRBD2 (6 bases). Germline CDR1 reads SGHAT; CDR2 reads FQNNGV. Between the trimmed V and J ends, which lost 5 bases and 4 bases, there was a span of 17 bases. The CDR3 length is 15 residues.

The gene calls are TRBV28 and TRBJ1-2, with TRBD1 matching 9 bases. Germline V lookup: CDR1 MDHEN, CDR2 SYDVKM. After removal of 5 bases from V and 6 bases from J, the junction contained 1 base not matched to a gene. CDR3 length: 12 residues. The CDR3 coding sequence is TGTGCCAGCAGTGGGACAGGGCATGGCTACACCTTC. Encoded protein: CASSGTGHGYTF.

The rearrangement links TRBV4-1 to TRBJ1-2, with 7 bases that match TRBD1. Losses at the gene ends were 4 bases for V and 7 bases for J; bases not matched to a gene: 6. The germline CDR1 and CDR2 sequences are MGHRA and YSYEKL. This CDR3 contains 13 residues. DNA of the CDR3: TGCGCCAGCAGCCGAGACAGGGACTCTGGCTACACCTTC. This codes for CASSRDRDSGYTF.

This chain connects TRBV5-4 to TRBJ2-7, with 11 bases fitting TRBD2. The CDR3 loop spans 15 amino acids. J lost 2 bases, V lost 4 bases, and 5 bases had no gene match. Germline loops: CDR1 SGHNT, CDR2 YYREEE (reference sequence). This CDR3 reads CASSGTSGDPYEQYF. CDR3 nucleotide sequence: TGTGCCAGCAGCGGGACTAGCGGAGATCCCTACGAGCAGTACTTC.

In DNA form, the CDR3 reads TGTGCCAGCAGTGACGGGGGACATTCCTCCTACAATGAGCAGTTCTTC. This encodes CASSDGGHSSYNEQFF. The chain couples TRBV6-4 to TRBJ2-1; TRBD1 might be the D (6 bases). Per germline, CDR1 MRHNA and CDR2 SNTAGT. V was cut by 2 bases and J by 0 bases, with 11 bases left in between. This CDR3 spans 16 amino acids.

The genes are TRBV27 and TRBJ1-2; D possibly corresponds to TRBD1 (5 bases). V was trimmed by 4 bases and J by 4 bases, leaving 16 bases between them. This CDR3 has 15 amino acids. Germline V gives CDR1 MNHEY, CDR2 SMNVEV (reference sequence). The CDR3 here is CASSSRWSDSYGYTF. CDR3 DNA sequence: TGTGCCAGCAGTTCCCGGTGGTCCGACAGCTATGGCTACACCTTC.

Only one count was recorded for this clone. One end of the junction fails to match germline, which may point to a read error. The CDR3 loop is CAASGGGTNSGNAIYF. DNA for the CDR3: TGTGCCGCCTCGGGCGGGGGGACTAACTCTGGAAACGCCATATATTTT. The rearrangement links TRBV10-3 to TRBJ1-3, with D tentatively TRBD1 (5 bases). This CDR3 comprises 16 residues. Germline-derived CDR1 and CDR2 are ENHRY and SYGVKD.

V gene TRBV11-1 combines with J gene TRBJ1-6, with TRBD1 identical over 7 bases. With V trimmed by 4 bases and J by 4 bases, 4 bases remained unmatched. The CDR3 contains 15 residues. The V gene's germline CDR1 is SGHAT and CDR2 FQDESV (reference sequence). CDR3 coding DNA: TGTGCCAGCAGCTCCCGGACAGGATATAATTCACCCCTCCACTTT. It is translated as CASSSRTGYNSPLHF.

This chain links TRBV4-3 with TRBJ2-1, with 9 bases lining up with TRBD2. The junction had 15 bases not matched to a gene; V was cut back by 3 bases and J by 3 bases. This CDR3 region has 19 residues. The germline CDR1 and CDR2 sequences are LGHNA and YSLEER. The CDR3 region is CASSQGLAYGSARYNEQFF. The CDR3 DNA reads TGCGCCAGCAGCCAGGGACTAGCTTACGGGAGTGCTCGCTACAATGAGCAGTTCTTC.

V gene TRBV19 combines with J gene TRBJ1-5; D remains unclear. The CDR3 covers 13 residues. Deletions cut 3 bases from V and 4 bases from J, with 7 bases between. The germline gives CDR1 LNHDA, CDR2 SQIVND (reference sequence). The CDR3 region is CASSMRGNQPQHF. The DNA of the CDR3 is TGTGCCAGTAGTATGCGGGGTAATCAGCCCCAGCATTTT.

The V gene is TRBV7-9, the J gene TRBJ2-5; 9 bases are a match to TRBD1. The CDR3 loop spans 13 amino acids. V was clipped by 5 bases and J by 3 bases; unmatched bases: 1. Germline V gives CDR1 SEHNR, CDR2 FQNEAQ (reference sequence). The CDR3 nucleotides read TGTGCCAGCAGCGGGACAGGGAAAGAGACCCAGTACTTC. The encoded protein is CASSGTGKETQYF.

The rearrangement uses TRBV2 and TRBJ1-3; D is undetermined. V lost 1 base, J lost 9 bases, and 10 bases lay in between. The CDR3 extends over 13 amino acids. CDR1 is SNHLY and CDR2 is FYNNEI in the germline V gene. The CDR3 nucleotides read TGTGCCAGCAGTGAAGGAGGGCTCCGCACCATATATTTT. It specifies CASSEGGLRTIYF.

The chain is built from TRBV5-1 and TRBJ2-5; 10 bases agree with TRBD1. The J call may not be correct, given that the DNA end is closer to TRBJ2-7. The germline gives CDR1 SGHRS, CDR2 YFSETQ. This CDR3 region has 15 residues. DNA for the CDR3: TGCGCCAGCAGCCCTGGGGCGGGACAGGGGAACGAGCAGTACTTC. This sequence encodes CASSPGAGQGNEQYF.

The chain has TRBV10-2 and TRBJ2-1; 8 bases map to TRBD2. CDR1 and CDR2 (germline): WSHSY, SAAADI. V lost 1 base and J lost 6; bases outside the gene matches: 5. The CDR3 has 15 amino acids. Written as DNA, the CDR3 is TGCGCCAGCAGTGAGTATGGCGGGGGGACCAATGAGCAGTTCTTC. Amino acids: CASSEYGGGTNEQFF.

For the CDR3, the DNA is TGTGCCAGCAGCCCAGACAGGGGCTATGGCTACACCTTC. It is translated as CASSPDRGYGYTF. The chain links TRBV7-2 to TRBJ1-2, with 8 positions matching TRBD1. Germline assignment: CDR1 SGHTA and CDR2 FQGNSA. This CDR3 contains 13 residues. After removal of 5 bases from V and 4 bases from J, the junction contained 3 bases not matched to a gene.

CDR3 in DNA: TGTGCCAGCAGCTTGTTTCGGCGGGGGCGTCAAAACACCGGGGAGCTGTTTTTT. Amino acids: CASSLFRRGRQNTGELFF. The chain employs TRBV5-6 and TRBJ2-2; TRBD2 is a possible D gene (7 bases). This CDR3 comprises 18 residues. CDR1 and CDR2 (germline): SGHDT, YYEEEE. V was shortened by 1 base and J by 2 bases, with 18 bases between the two germline ends.

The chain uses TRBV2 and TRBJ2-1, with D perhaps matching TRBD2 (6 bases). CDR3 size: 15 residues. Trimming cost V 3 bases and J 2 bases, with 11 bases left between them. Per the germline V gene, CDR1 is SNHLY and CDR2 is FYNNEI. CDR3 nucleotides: TGTGCCAGCAGTGAGGAGGGCGGCCCCTACAATGAGCAGTTCTTC. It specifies CASSEEGGPYNEQFF.

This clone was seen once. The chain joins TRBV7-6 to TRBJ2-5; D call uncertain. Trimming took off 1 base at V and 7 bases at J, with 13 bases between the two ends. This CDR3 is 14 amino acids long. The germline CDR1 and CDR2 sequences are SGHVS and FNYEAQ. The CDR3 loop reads CASSLVQAIGTQYF. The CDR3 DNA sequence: TGTGCCAGCAGCTTAGTCCAGGCAATAGGGACCCAGTACTTC. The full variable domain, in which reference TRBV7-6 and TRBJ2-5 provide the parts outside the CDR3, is GAGVSQSPRYKVTKRGQDVALRCDPISGHVSLYWYRQALGQGPEFLTYFNYEAQQDKSGLPNDRFSAERPEGSISTLTIQRTEQRDSAMYRCASSLVQAIGTQYFGPGTRLLVL.